This T cell receptor beta chain derives from a study of technical replicates of blood from a few donors. Assay used: immunoSEQ multiplex PCR; TCRdb lists only in-frame clones, some missing. Of more than 65,000 clones detected, 96% appear once; the ten largest clones hold around 0.35%. Trimming removed 1 base from V and 6 bases from J, with 7 bases in between. The germline V gene has CDR1 LNHDA and CDR2 SQIVND (reference sequence). The length of the CDR3 is 13 residues. Sample: T cells isolated from PBMCs. The clonotype was recovered from a human donor in good health. V gene TRBV19 combines with J gene TRBJ2-1; a possible D gene is TRBD2 (5 bases). This CDR3 is CASSIALANEQFF. The CDR3 region has the DNA TGTGCCAGTAGTATAGCCCTAGCCAATGAGCAGTTCTTC. Drawing the rest from reference TRBV19 and TRBJ2-1, the complete variable domain is DGGITQSPKYLFRKEGQNVTLSCEQNLNHDAMYWYRQDPGQGLRLIYYSQIVNDFQKGDIAEGYSVSREKKESFPLTVTSAQKNPTAFYLCASSIALANEQFFGPGTRLTVL.